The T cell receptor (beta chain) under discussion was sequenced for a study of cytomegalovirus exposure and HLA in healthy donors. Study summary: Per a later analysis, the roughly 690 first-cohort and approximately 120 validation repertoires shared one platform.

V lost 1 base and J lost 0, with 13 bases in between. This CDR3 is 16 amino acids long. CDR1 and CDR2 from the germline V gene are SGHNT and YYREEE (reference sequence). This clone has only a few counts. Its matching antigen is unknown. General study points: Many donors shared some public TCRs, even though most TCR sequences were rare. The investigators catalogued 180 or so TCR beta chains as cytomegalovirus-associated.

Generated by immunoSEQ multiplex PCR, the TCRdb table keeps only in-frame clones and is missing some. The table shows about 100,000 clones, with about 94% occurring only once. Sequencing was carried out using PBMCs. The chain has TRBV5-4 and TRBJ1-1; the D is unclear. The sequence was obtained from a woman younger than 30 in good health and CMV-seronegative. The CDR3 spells CASSLIASGMNTEAFF. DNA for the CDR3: TGTGCCAGCAGCTTGATAGCGTCGGGTATGAACACTGAAGCTTTCTTT.